The T cell receptor (beta chain) described here comes from a study of cytomegalovirus exposure and HLA in healthy donors. In the study overall: From donors who were HLA-typed, an early data release held around 85 million unique TCRs.

Looked up from germline, CDR1 is SGHRS and CDR2 is YFSETQ. V was clipped by 4 bases and J by 3 bases, with 9 bases between them. This CDR3 is 13 amino acids long. Researchers ran the PCR with 60 Vbeta and 13 Jbeta primers. As processed by the authors: Counted up in a later analysis, unique TCR beta chains came to about 80 million, with around 11 million shared. TCRdb's copy holds only in-frame clones and misses some; the assay was immunoSEQ multiplex PCR. Clone size and the V and J calls come from that table; the DNA yielded D and trimming. This sample has more than 110,000 clones, with 73% found just once. This clone was recorded only once.

The V gene is TRBV5-1, the J gene TRBJ2-3; D remains ambiguous. Source material: PBMCs. The TCR originated in a woman in her forties in good health and CMV-seronegative. DNA for the CDR3: TGCGCCAGCAGCCTTTACAGTACAGATACGCAGTATTTT. This codes for CASSLYSTDTQYF.